This T cell receptor (beta chain) was captured by sequencing in a study of tumor-infiltrating lymphocytes in primary liver carcinoma. Across the whole study: Staging placed the tumors at T1-T3 N0M0, and they measured about 4 to 11 cm across.

Whole-study findings and limits: Merely some 8-24% of top clones spanned all five tumor regions.

The CDR3 runs to 15 residues. Looked up from germline, CDR1 is ENHRY and CDR2 is SYGVKD. Comments on this clonotype: Its cognate antigen is unknown. Compared with germline, one end of the junction differs, possibly owing to a read error.

Constant-region priming of approximately 500 ng total RNA yielded TCR beta cDNA. Slightly modified ARM-PCR served as the procedure for the TCR beta libraries. These libraries came from three rounds of nested multiplex PCR. The study ran its first two PCR rounds for around 10 cycles each, using TRBV1-TRBV30 forward primers and a C-beta reverse primer. TCRdb itself ran the multiplex PCR reads through MiXCR, one entry per CDR3 protein. The sample lists about 22,000 distinct CDR3 sequences; more than 75% were seen once. Scientists recovered RNA and DNA together from roughly 21-30 mg of unsorted bulk tissue.

This TCR derives from a woman aged 30 to 39 with primary liver carcinoma and hepatitis B virus infection. Sample: liver tumor tissue from sampling region 2. Subset denoted: tumor region T2, inferior pole. The chain couples TRBV10-3 to TRBJ2-5; the D gene is possibly TRBD1 (5 bases). The CDR3 spells CAISEPATGQENQYF. The DNA for the CDR3 is TGTGCCATCAGTGAGCCGGCTACCGGACAAGAGAACCAGTACTTC.